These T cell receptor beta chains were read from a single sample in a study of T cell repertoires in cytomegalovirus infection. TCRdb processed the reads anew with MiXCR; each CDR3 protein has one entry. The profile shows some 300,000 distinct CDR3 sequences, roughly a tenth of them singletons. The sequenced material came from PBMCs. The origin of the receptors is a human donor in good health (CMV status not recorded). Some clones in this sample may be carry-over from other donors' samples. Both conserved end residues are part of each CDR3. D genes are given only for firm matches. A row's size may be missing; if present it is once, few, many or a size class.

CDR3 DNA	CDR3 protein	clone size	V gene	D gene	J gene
TGCAGTGCTAGAGTCGGGGGCACCAACACTGAAGCTTTCTTT	CSARVGGTNTEAFF	-	TRBV20-1	-	TRBJ1-1
TGTGCCAGCAGCTCGATTGGGACAGGGTCTGAAGCTTTCTTT	CASSSIGTGSEAFF	many	TRBV7-2	TRBD1	TRBJ1-1
TGTGCCAGCAGCTCCTATAACACTGAAGCTTTCTTT	CASSSYNTEAFF	many	TRBV7-9	-	TRBJ1-1
TGTGCCAGCAGCTTAGAAGCGGGGGACAATGAGCAGTTCTTC	CASSLEAGDNEQFF	many	TRBV7-8	TRBD2	TRBJ2-1
TGTGCCAGCAGTGGAACCTCGGACAGCTTCTATGGCTACACCTTC	CASSGTSDSFYGYTF	many	TRBV28	-	TRBJ1-2
TGTGCCAGCAGCAAAAGGGACAGGGAATCTTTAGCCAAAAACATTCAGTACTTC	CASSKRDRESLAKNIQYF	many	TRBV7-9	TRBD1	TRBJ2-4
TGCAGCGTTGGGGGGGTTATCACAGATACGCAGTATTTT	CSVGGVITDTQYF	many	TRBV29-1	-	TRBJ2-3
TGTGCCATAGGACTTAACACCGGGGAGCTGTTTTTT	CAIGLNTGELFF	many	TRBV10-3	-	TRBJ2-2
TGTGCCAGCAGCCATTCCTACAATGAGCAGTTCTTC	CASSHSYNEQFF	few	TRBV14	-	TRBJ2-1
TGTGCCAGCAGCTTGAGGCAGGGAATTCTCTCTGGGGCCAACGTCCTGACTTTC	CASSLRQGILSGANVLTF	-	TRBV5-4	-	TRBJ2-6
TGTGCCAGCAGCCAAGATCCTTTTCTCAGGGTCACTGAAGCTTTCTTT	CASSQDPFLRVTEAFF	few	TRBV14	-	TRBJ1-1
TGCAGTGCTACTACTTCCCGGGATTCACCCCTCCACTTT	CSATTSRDSPLHF	few	TRBV20-1	-	TRBJ1-6
TGCAGCGTTGTGTCCCTGAGGCCTAACTATGGCTACACCTTC	CSVVSLRPNYGYTF	many	TRBV29-1	-	TRBJ1-2
TGTGCCAGTATCCAATTAGGACAACCCGAGCAGTTCTTC	CASIQLGQPEQFF	many	TRBV19	-	TRBJ2-1
TGTGCCAGCAGTGCCGGGACTTCAATCGCAGATACGCAGTATTTT	CASSAGTSIADTQYF	many	TRBV6-4	-	TRBJ2-3
TGTGCCAGCAGCCCTGGGACAGGCTCTGGGGCCAACGTCCTGACTTTC	CASSPGTGSGANVLTF	many	TRBV7-3	TRBD1	TRBJ2-6
TGTGCCAGCAGCTTAATTGGGCGGGAAGAGACCCAGTACTTC	CASSLIGREETQYF	many	TRBV7-3	-	TRBJ2-5
TGTGCCAGCAGCCTTACGGCAGGGTTTGACACTGAAGCTTTCTTT	CASSLTAGFDTEAFF	many	TRBV5-6	-	TRBJ1-1
TGTGCCAGCAGCGCCGGGACTAGCGACTCCTACGAGCAGTACTTC	CASSAGTSDSYEQYF	-	TRBV13	TRBD2	TRBJ2-7
TGTGCCAGCGGCCAACTCCTCAGGGGGCGCCATCAGCCCCAGCATTTT	CASGQLLRGRHQPQHF	many	TRBV28	TRBD1	TRBJ1-5
TGTGCCAGCAGTTTAGGACAGCTCACAGATACGCAGTATTTT	CASSLGQLTDTQYF	many	TRBV28	-	TRBJ2-3
TGTGCCAGCAGTTTCTCGAACACTCGGAACTATGGCTACACCTTC	CASSFSNTRNYGYTF	many	TRBV12-3/TRBV12-4	-	TRBJ1-2
TGTGCCAGCAGCGAAGTGGGTTTGATCTATGGCTACACCTTC	CASSEVGLIYGYTF	-	TRBV7-9	-	TRBJ1-2
TGTGCCACCCACAGAGCCGGGGAGCTGTTTTTT	CATHRAGELFF	-	TRBV25-1	-	TRBJ2-2
TGTGCCACCAGCAGAGCGACTAGCGGGGGCGCAGGGGGCAATGAGCAGTTCTTC	CATSRATSGGAGGNEQFF	few	TRBV15	TRBD2	TRBJ2-1
TGTGCTAGCAGCCGTACGAGGGAGGAAGGGACCCAGTACTTC	CASSRTREEGTQYF	many	TRBV7-7	-	TRBJ2-5
TGTGCCAGCAGTTTAGTAAGGGGTCAGTCCAACTCCTACAATGAGCAGTTCTTC	CASSLVRGQSNSYNEQFF	-	TRBV27	-	TRBJ2-1
TGTGCCAGCAGTTACCCGACGGAATATCAGCCCCGGCATTTT	CASSYPTEYQPRHF	-	TRBV6-2/TRBV6-3	-	TRBJ1-5
TGTGCCAGCAGCCAAGGGGCAGGGAATGAGCAGTTCTTC	CASSQGAGNEQFF	-	TRBV14	-	TRBJ2-1
TGCAGTGCTGCCACAGGGGATAGTGAAAAACTGTTTTTT	CSAATGDSEKLFF	-	TRBV20-1	TRBD1	TRBJ1-4
TGCAGTGCTAGGATGCCTCAAGCGGGGGCTCTCAGGGGAGAGACCCAGTACTTC	CSARMPQAGALRGETQYF	many	TRBV20-1	TRBD2	TRBJ2-5
TGTGCCAGCAGTTACCGACTTCCTCGAAAACAGGGCCGTGGCTACACCTTC	CASSYRLPRKQGRGYTF	-	TRBV6-2/TRBV6-3	-	TRBJ1-2